Listed below are T cell receptor beta chains from one sample, sequenced in a study of low-dose radiotherapy and immunotherapy resistance in tumors. TCRdb re-analysed the reads in MiXCR, keeping a single row per CDR3 protein. The sample shows 35,000 to 50,000 distinct CDR3 sequences, less than 25% of them seen only once. This sample comprised PBMCs, obtained after low-dose radiotherapy plus immunotherapy. The receptor source for this set is a female donor with ovarian cancer. CDR3s include the opening cysteine and the closing phenylalanine or tryptophan. Fields, in order: J gene, V gene, D gene, clone size, CDR3 DNA, CDR3 protein. A D gene is named only where the DNA matches it firmly. A clone size is listed for some rows: how often the clone was seen (once, few, many), or a class if it is expanded.

>TRBJ1-1|TRBV12-3/TRBV12-4|TRBD1|many
TGTGCCAGCAGCACCGGGACAGGAAAAGGAGCTTTCTTT
CASSTGTGKGAFF
>TRBJ1-2|TRBV28|TRBD1|NA
TGTGCCAGCAGTTTAACAGGGGGGGGCTACACCTTC
CASSLTGGGYTF
>TRBJ2-6|TRBV5-3|TRBD2|NA
TGTGCCAGCAGCTTGTTTCTAGCGGGAATATCTGGGGCCAACGTCCTGACTTTC
CASSLFLAGISGANVLTF
>TRBJ2-7|TRBV6-2/TRBV6-3|TRBD2|many
TGTGCCAGCAGTGACCTTGGGGGGACGGAGACTAGCGGGTTTTCCTACGAGCAGTACTTC
CASSDLGGTETSGFSYEQYF
>TRBJ2-5|TRBV9|NA|NA
TGTGCCAGCTCACCGCAAGGGCTTATGGGCGAGACCCAGTACTTC
CASSPQGLMGETQYF
>TRBJ2-1|TRBV18|NA|NA
TGTGCCAGCTCACACCGGTACAATGAGCAGTTCTTC
CASSHRYNEQFF
>TRBJ2-7|TRBV6-2/TRBV6-3|TRBD1|NA
TGTGCCAGCAGCTCCGGACAGGGTTCCTACGAGCAGTACTTC
CASSSGQGSYEQYF
>TRBJ1-1|TRBV9|TRBD1|many
TGTGCCAGCAGCGCGCAGGGGGGAGGCACTGAAGCTTTCTTT
CASSAQGGGTEAFF
>TRBJ2-2|TRBV11-2|NA|many
TGTGCCAGCAGCTACCGGACTGATCACGGGGAGCTGTTTTTT
CASSYRTDHGELFF
>TRBJ1-2|TRBV2|NA|many
TGTGCCAGCAGACATGACAGGACCTATAACTATGGCTACACCTTC
CASRHDRTYNYGYTF
>TRBJ1-6|TRBV19|NA|many
TGTGCCAGTAGGGACACGAGGAATTCACCCCTCCACTTT
CASRDTRNSPLHF
>TRBJ2-7|TRBV20-1|TRBD1|many
TGCAGTGCTACTTTTCTCCGACAGGGGGCATATGAGCAGTACTTC
CSATFLRQGAYEQYF
>TRBJ2-3|TRBV30|NA|many
TGTGCCTGGAGCGACGTTGGGGATACGCAGTATTTT
CAWSDVGDTQYF
>TRBJ2-7|TRBV20-1|NA|NA
TGCAGTGCCGCGGAAAATTGGAGCTACGAGCAGTACTTC
CSAAENWSYEQYF
>TRBJ2-2|TRBV27|NA|NA
TGTGCCAGCGGCTTTATGGGATTCGGGGAGCTGTTTTTT
CASGFMGFGELFF
>TRBJ2-4|TRBV19|NA|many
TGTGCCAGTAGTATAGGACTCGGGGGCCTCAAAAACATTCAGTACTTC
CASSIGLGGLKNIQYF
>TRBJ2-7|TRBV10-3|TRBD1|NA
TGTGCCATCAGTGAGTCAGGCCCTGACAGGGGTTACGAGCAGTACTTC
CAISESGPDRGYEQYF
>TRBJ2-2|TRBV30|TRBD1|many
TGTGCCTGGAGGACAGGGGGAGTTGTAGGCGGGGAGCTGTTTTTT
CAWRTGGVVGGELFF
>TRBJ2-7|TRBV29-1|TRBD2|many
TGCAGCGTTGCCGGGGGCCGGGAGGGATCCTCCTACGAGCAGTACTTC
CSVAGGREGSSYEQYF
>TRBJ1-5|TRBV20-1|NA|many
TGCAGTGCCGGACGGTCCGATCAGCCCCAGCATTTT
CSAGRSDQPQHF
>TRBJ2-1|TRBV12-3/TRBV12-4|NA|many
TGTGCCAGCAGTCAAAGACGGGGGGCGACGTCCAATGAGCAGTTCTTC
CASSQRRGATSNEQFF
>TRBJ2-3|TRBV11-2|NA|many
TGTGCCAGCAGCCTAGGGGACCAATCCACAGATACGCAGTATTTT
CASSLGDQSTDTQYF
>TRBJ2-1|TRBV12-5|TRBD2|NA
TGTGCTAGTGGTTTAGGGTTACTAGCGGGAGCCGATGAGCAGTTCTTC
CASGLGLLAGADEQFF
>TRBJ2-1|TRBV5-1|TRBD1|many
TGCGCCAGCCACGACAGGGCTCGCACCTACAATGAGCAGTTCTTC
CASHDRARTYNEQFF
>TRBJ2-5|TRBV9|NA|few
TGTGCCAGCAGCGTCCGGGACAACAAGGAGACCCAGTACTTC
CASSVRDNKETQYF
>TRBJ2-3|TRBV28|NA|many
TGTGCCAGCAGAAGAGATAGCACAGATACGCAGTATTTT
CASRRDSTDTQYF
>TRBJ1-1|TRBV29-1|NA|few
TGCAGCGCCGGTAGGACTGAAGCTTTCTTT
CSAGRTEAFF
>TRBJ1-3|TRBV11-1|NA|many
TGTGCCAGCAGCCAATCGGGGAATCCTGGAAACACCATATATTTT
CASSQSGNPGNTIYF
>TRBJ2-7|TRBV28|NA|NA
TGTGCCAGCAAGAGACACTACTACGAGCAGTACTTC
CASKRHYYEQYF
>TRBJ2-7|TRBV19|NA|many
TGTGCCAGTAGTATTGAGACAGGTTCTACCTACGAGCAGTACTTC
CASSIETGSTYEQYF
>TRBJ2-1|TRBV2|NA|many
TGTGCCAGCAGTGGAATCGGGACTTCCTACAATGAGCAGTTCTTC
CASSGIGTSYNEQFF
>TRBJ2-7|TRBV5-1|NA|NA
TGCGCCAGCAGCTTGAATAGCTACGAGCAGTACTTC
CASSLNSYEQYF
>TRBJ2-3|TRBV10-3|NA|NA
TGTGCCATCAGTGAGGGGACGGGAGGCACAGATACGCAGTATTTT
CAISEGTGGTDTQYF
>TRBJ1-5|TRBV19|NA|few
TGTGCCAGTAGTATAGCAGGGGGCAATCAGCCCCAGCATTTT
CASSIAGGNQPQHF
>TRBJ2-5|TRBV6-2/TRBV6-3|NA|many
TGTGCCAGCAGCGACTGGCGCACGGAAGAGACCCAGTACTTC
CASSDWRTEETQYF
>TRBJ2-3|TRBV7-3|NA|many
TGTGCCAGCAGCTTTACAGGGATCACAGATACGCAGTATTTT
CASSFTGITDTQYF
>TRBJ1-2|TRBV12-5|NA|many
TGTGCTAGTGGTTTGGTTTGGGGCTATGGCTACACCTTC
CASGLVWGYGYTF
>TRBJ2-2|TRBV3-1|NA|many
TGTGCCAGCAGCCAACATCCGAACACCGGGGAGCTGTTTTTT
CASSQHPNTGELFF
>TRBJ2-5|TRBV3-1|NA|NA
TGTGCCAGCAGCCAAGATGTAAAGACCCAGTACTTC
CASSQDVKTQYF
>TRBJ2-3|TRBV10-3|TRBD2|NA
TGTGCCATCAGCCGGGCGGGAGGAGCGGATACGCAGTATTTT
CAISRAGGADTQYF
>TRBJ2-1|TRBV20-1|TRBD2|many
TGCAGTGCTGAGCGGGAAGGGTCCTACAATGAGCAGTTCTTC
CSAEREGSYNEQFF
>TRBJ1-1|TRBV19|TRBD1|many
TGTGCCAGTAGTATAGATCTCGGACAGGGAGCTTTCTTT
CASSIDLGQGAFF
>TRBJ2-6|TRBV7-2|NA|many
TGTGCCAGCAGCTTAGGCGGACTCGGGGCCAACGTCCTGACTTTC
CASSLGGLGANVLTF
>TRBJ2-7|TRBV7-9|TRBD1|few
TGTGCCAGCAGCTCGTGGACAGGATATGACGAGCAGTACTTC
CASSSWTGYDEQYF
>TRBJ1-5|TRBV20-1|NA|many
TGCAGTGCTAGAGATGGACAGTACAATCAGCCCCAGCATTTT
CSARDGQYNQPQHF
>TRBJ2-1|TRBV13|TRBD1|many
TGTGCCAGCACCGGGGACAGTTACAATGAGCAGTTCTTC
CASTGDSYNEQFF
>TRBJ2-1|TRBV5-1|NA|many
TGCGCCAGCAGCCTAGACGGGGGTCGCTCCTACAATGAGCAGTTCTTC
CASSLDGGRSYNEQFF
>TRBJ2-7|TRBV20-1|TRBD2|many
TGCAGTGCCCCTTACTCAATCAGCGGGGGGTACGAGCAGTACTTC
CSAPYSISGGYEQYF
>TRBJ2-6|TRBV6-2/TRBV6-3|TRBD2|medium-sized
TGTGCCAGCAGTTCTACGACTAGCGGGAGGATGGCTGGGGCCAACGTCCTGACTTTC
CASSSTTSGRMAGANVLTF
>TRBJ2-1|TRBV11-1|NA|once
TGTGCCTGCAGCTTAGGCTTAGGGGGAACCCATGAGCAGTTCTTC
CACSLGLGGTHEQFF
>TRBJ2-1|TRBV28|NA|many
TGTGCCAGCAGCCTTCGGCGAACTGAGCAGTTCTTC
CASSLRRTEQFF
>TRBJ2-7|TRBV3-1|TRBD2|many
TGTGCCAGCAGCCAAGGACTAGCGGGAGTTTACGAGCAGTACTTC
CASSQGLAGVYEQYF
>TRBJ2-1|TRBV6-5|TRBD2|many
TGTGCCAGCACCCGAAACCGACTAGCGGGAGGGGTCAATGAGCAGTTCTTC
CASTRNRLAGGVNEQFF
>TRBJ2-1|TRBV20-1|TRBD2|NA
TGCAGTGCTAGAGGAGGGGAGAAGAGGCGACTAGCAGCCAATGAGCAGTTCTTC
CSARGGEKRRLAANEQFF
>TRBJ2-1|TRBV15|NA|many
TGTGCCACCAGCAGAGATCCGTTTAAAGCTCTGCGCTCCTACAATGAGCAGTTCTTC
CATSRDPFKALRSYNEQFF
>TRBJ2-2|TRBV20-1|NA|many
TGCAGTGCTAGCCCCGGGGTAAAAAACACCGGGGAGCTGTTTTTT
CSASPGVKNTGELFF
>TRBJ1-2|TRBV29-1|NA|many
TGCAGCGTTGTGGAGGGGGACCTCTATGGCTACACCTTC
CSVVEGDLYGYTF
>TRBJ2-1|TRBV5-1|NA|many
TGCGCCAGCAGCGCCAACACGGGTGAGCAGTTCTTC
CASSANTGEQFF
>TRBJ1-5|TRBV28|NA|few
TGTGCCAGCAGTTTACCCCTAGGAGGGAATGTTGGCCAGCCCCAGCATTTT
CASSLPLGGNVGQPQHF